Sequencing of this TCR beta chain was carried out in a study of neurological immune-mediated disorders. Regarding time point: longitudinal time-point 2. Unsorted libraries were prepared from 2 million PBMCs that had been stored at -80 C. Trimming removed 0 bases from V and 10 bases from J, with 10 bases in between. The CDR3 covers 12 residues. CDR1 is SGHRS and CDR2 is YFSETQ in the germline V gene. A single record per CDR3 protein comes from TCRdb applying MiXCR to the 5' RACE reads. The sample includes under 50,000 distinct CDR3 sequences, around 13% seen only once; the top ten take 4.5%. There are many counts of this clonotype.

This receptor was taken from a male donor with HTLV-1-associated myelopathy (HAM/TSP). The sample taken for sequencing was PBMCs. J is TRBJ1-2 and V is TRBV5-1; no reliable D call. DNA for the CDR3: TGCGCCAGCAGCTTGGAGTTGGGTACCTACACCTTC. As protein: CASSLELGTYTF.